These T cell receptor beta chains were read from a single sample in a study of blood T cells in healthy people across ages. TCRdb used MiXCR to reprocess the 5' RACE reads, holding one entry per CDR3 protein. This sample has more than 800,000 distinct CDR3 sequences; 29% occur once, and the top ten carry approximately 15%. Source material: blood. These receptors were taken from a woman older than 75 in good health. Both conserved end residues are part of each CDR3. Fields, in order: D gene, clone size, V gene, J gene, CDR3 DNA, CDR3 protein. D genes are given only for firm matches. The size entry is marked missing in some rows and otherwise reads once, few, many or a size class.

D: TRBD1; size: NA; V: TRBV7-9; J: TRBJ2-1; DNA: TGTGCCAGTCCGGGACAGGGGGCGAATGAGCAGTTCTTC; CDR3: CASPGQGANEQFF
D: NA; size: NA; V: TRBV12-5; J: TRBJ2-3; DNA: TGTGCTAGTGGTTTCGGTACAGATACGCAGTATTTT; CDR3: CASGFGTDTQYF
D: NA; size: NA; V: TRBV4-1; J: TRBJ2-6; DNA: TGCGCCAGCAGCCAAGAGACGGCTAGCTCTGGGGCCAACGTCCTGACTTTC; CDR3: CASSQETASSGANVLTF
D: NA; size: many; V: TRBV7-2; J: TRBJ2-3; DNA: TGTGCCTTCGTTGCAGGGGTGTCAGATACGCAGTATTTT; CDR3: CAFVAGVSDTQYF
D: NA; size: many; V: TRBV4-1; J: TRBJ2-7; DNA: TGCGCCAGCAGCCAAGTTTACGGTCTGGACTTCTCCTACGAGCAGTACTTC; CDR3: CASSQVYGLDFSYEQYF
D: NA; size: few; V: TRBV6-5; J: TRBJ1-2; DNA: TGTGCCAGCAGTTCCAGGGTTGGCTACACCTTC; CDR3: CASSSRVGYTF
D: NA; size: NA; V: TRBV6-5; J: TRBJ1-5; DNA: TGTGCCAGCAGTCGCGGAGGAGGGGAGTATCAGCCCCAGCATTTT; CDR3: CASSRGGGEYQPQHF
D: TRBD1; size: many; V: TRBV12-3/TRBV12-4; J: TRBJ2-1; DNA: TGTGCCAGCAGTCGACAGGGGGGGGCCTTCTACAATGAGCAGTTCTTC; CDR3: CASSRQGGAFYNEQFF
D: NA; size: NA; V: TRBV30; J: TRBJ1-2; DNA: TGTGCCTGGAGCCTCACCCCGGGAGTATACACCTTC; CDR3: CAWSLTPGVYTF
D: TRBD2; size: many; V: TRBV20-1; J: TRBJ2-3; DNA: TGCAGTGCTCCTAGCGGGTACGATACGCAGTATTTT; CDR3: CSAPSGYDTQYF
D: NA; size: NA; V: TRBV6-5; J: TRBJ2-1; DNA: TGTGCCAGCAGTTACTCGACTGGCACCCTAAGTGGCAATGAGCAGTTCTTC; CDR3: CASSYSTGTLSGNEQFF
D: NA; size: NA; V: TRBV10-1; J: TRBJ2-2; DNA: TGCGCCAGCAGTGAGGCTACTGGGGCGACCGGGGAGCTGTTTTTT; CDR3: CASSEATGATGELFF
D: NA; size: few; V: TRBV6-2/TRBV6-3; J: TRBJ2-1; DNA: TGTGCCAGCAGCCCGACTAGTTCCAGTGAGCAGTTCTTC; CDR3: CASSPTSSSEQFF
D: NA; size: many; V: TRBV6-5; J: TRBJ2-5; DNA: TGTGCCAGCAGTTACGATGGGGAGACCCAGTACTTC; CDR3: CASSYDGETQYF
D: NA; size: NA; V: TRBV4-2; J: TRBJ2-1; DNA: TGTGCCAGCAGCCAAAATATCGATAGTGCGGATGAGCAGTTCTTC; CDR3: CASSQNIDSADEQFF
D: TRBD2; size: many; V: TRBV12-3/TRBV12-4; J: TRBJ2-3; DNA: TGTGCCAGCAGTTTATCCGGCGGGGGGCCTAGCACAGATACGCAGTATTTT; CDR3: CASSLSGGGPSTDTQYF
D: TRBD2; size: NA; V: TRBV4-1; J: TRBJ2-1; DNA: TGCGCCAGCAACAGAGCGGGGGGCCCAACTAAGTACAATGAGCAGTTCTTC; CDR3: CASNRAGGPTKYNEQFF
D: TRBD1; size: many; V: TRBV7-2; J: TRBJ2-3; DNA: TGTGCCAGCAGCCACCGGACAGGGGGAGCAGATACGCAGTATTTT; CDR3: CASSHRTGGADTQYF
D: NA; size: many; V: TRBV7-2; J: TRBJ1-2; DNA: TGTGCCAGCAGGTCCGGGAGGGTGGATGGCTACACCTTC; CDR3: CASRSGRVDGYTF
D: TRBD2; size: NA; V: TRBV29-1; J: TRBJ2-1; DNA: TGCAGCACAGGACTAGCGGGAGAGAATGAGCAGTTCTTC; CDR3: CSTGLAGENEQFF
D: NA; size: many; V: TRBV20-1; J: TRBJ2-5; DNA: TGCAGTGCTAGAGGGCCAAAAGAGACCCAGTACTTC; CDR3: CSARGPKETQYF
D: NA; size: few; V: TRBV10-3; J: TRBJ1-1; DNA: TGTGCCATCAGTGAGTCTGGCTCTGAAGCTTTCTTT; CDR3: CAISESGSEAFF
D: TRBD2; size: many; V: TRBV4-3; J: TRBJ2-7; DNA: TGCGCCAGCAGCCAGACGATGACTAGCGGGGGCTACGAGCAGTACTTC; CDR3: CASSQTMTSGGYEQYF
D: NA; size: many; V: TRBV28; J: TRBJ2-7; DNA: TGTGCCAGCAGTTTGTTCAAGGGCAGAACCTACGAGCAGTACTTC; CDR3: CASSLFKGRTYEQYF
D: TRBD1; size: many; V: TRBV2; J: TRBJ2-5; DNA: TGTGCCAGCAGTGAAGGCAGGGGGCGGGAGACCCAGTACTTC; CDR3: CASSEGRGRETQYF
D: TRBD2; size: NA; V: TRBV3-1; J: TRBJ2-1; DNA: TGTGCCAGCAGCCCCTCGGGACTAAGAACCCACAATGAGCAGTTCTTC; CDR3: CASSPSGLRTHNEQFF
D: NA; size: many; V: TRBV7-9; J: TRBJ2-7; DNA: TGTGCCAGCAGCACCGGGACGGCAAGCTCCTACGAGCAGTACTTC; CDR3: CASSTGTASSYEQYF
D: NA; size: NA; V: TRBV20-1; J: TRBJ2-5; DNA: TGCAGTGCCACACTCGGGGCCCAAGAGACCCAGTACTTC; CDR3: CSATLGAQETQYF
D: NA; size: many; V: TRBV6-6; J: TRBJ1-1; DNA: TGTGCCAGCAGTTTCAGTCCTGGGAACACTGAAGCTTTCTTT; CDR3: CASSFSPGNTEAFF
D: TRBD2; size: many; V: TRBV20-1; J: TRBJ2-1; DNA: TGCAGTGCTAGAGAGGGGGGGGCGGGGGGTTTCGATGAGCAGTTCTTC; CDR3: CSAREGGAGGFDEQFF
D: NA; size: NA; V: TRBV5-4; J: TRBJ2-3; DNA: TGTGCCAGCAGCTTGGAACGAAACACAGATACGCACTATTTT; CDR3: CASSLERNTDTHYF
D: TRBD1; size: many; V: TRBV20-1; J: TRBJ2-7; DNA: TGCAGTGCTAGAACAACAGCAGGGGGCGCACTCTACGAGCAGTACTTC; CDR3: CSARTTAGGALYEQYF
D: NA; size: NA; V: TRBV7-2; J: TRBJ1-1; DNA: TGTGCCAGCAGCTTAGCCTTCAGGCAGGGGTCGAACACTGAAGCTTTCTTT; CDR3: CASSLAFRQGSNTEAFF
D: TRBD2; size: few; V: TRBV6-2/TRBV6-3; J: TRBJ2-2; DNA: TGTGCCAGCAGTTACAAGGCTAGCGGTCCCCACACCGGGGAGCTGTTTTTT; CDR3: CASSYKASGPHTGELFF
D: TRBD1; size: many; V: TRBV7-2; J: TRBJ2-1; DNA: TGTGCCAGCAGCTTAGCGGGACAGGGGAACAATGAGCAGTTCTTC; CDR3: CASSLAGQGNNEQFF
D: NA; size: NA; V: TRBV27; J: TRBJ2-7; DNA: TGTGCCAGTTCTAGGCCGAGCTCCTACAATGAGCAGTACTTC; CDR3: CASSRPSSYNEQYF
D: NA; size: NA; V: TRBV2; J: TRBJ1-5; DNA: TGTGCCAGCAGCCCCCAAGGAGGGCAGCTTGGCAATCAGCCCCAGCATTTT; CDR3: CASSPQGGQLGNQPQHF
D: NA; size: NA; V: TRBV7-2; J: TRBJ2-7; DNA: TGTGCCAGCAGCGCGGAGGGTTTAAGAACCAATGAGCAGTACTTC; CDR3: CASSAEGLRTNEQYF
D: NA; size: NA; V: TRBV18; J: TRBJ1-2; DNA: TGTGCCAGCTCAGAGTCTCCGGGTTTGGGCTACACCTTC; CDR3: CASSESPGLGYTF
D: NA; size: few; V: TRBV5-4; J: TRBJ1-2; DNA: TGTGCCAGCAGCTTGCCCACTTCGGGGAGGGCCTATGGCTACACCTTC; CDR3: CASSLPTSGRAYGYTF
D: TRBD1; size: few; V: TRBV20-1; J: TRBJ1-6; DNA: TGCAGTGCTAGAGCGGAAGGGGGCCCCTATAATTCACCCCTCCACTTT; CDR3: CSARAEGGPYNSPLHF
D: NA; size: many; V: TRBV20-1; J: TRBJ1-4; DNA: TGCAGTGCTAGAGAGGGTAGAACAACTAATGAAAAACTGTTTTTT; CDR3: CSAREGRTTNEKLFF
D: NA; size: NA; V: TRBV5-5; J: TRBJ2-7; DNA: TGTGCCAGCAGCGCGATAGGGAGTCAGGTATACGAGCAGTACTTC; CDR3: CASSAIGSQVYEQYF
D: TRBD1; size: many; V: TRBV4-1; J: TRBJ2-3; DNA: TGCGCCAGCAGCCCGACAGGGTGGGATACGCAGTATTTT; CDR3: CASSPTGWDTQYF
D: TRBD1; size: many; V: TRBV9; J: TRBJ2-7; DNA: TGTGCCAGCAGCGTAGGACAGGGGTTACACGAGCAGTACTTC; CDR3: CASSVGQGLHEQYF
D: NA; size: NA; V: TRBV20-1; J: TRBJ2-6; DNA: TGCAGTGCTAGCTCGGGCTGGGCCAACGTCCTGACTTTC; CDR3: CSASSGWANVLTF
D: NA; size: many; V: TRBV7-2; J: TRBJ2-1; DNA: TGTGCCAGCAGCGTCGACAGTTCCGGAAATGAGCAGTTCTTC; CDR3: CASSVDSSGNEQFF
D: TRBD2; size: NA; V: TRBV20-1; J: TRBJ2-3; DNA: TGCAGTGCTAGGGCTGGTGTGACTAGCGGGACGCAGTATTTT; CDR3: CSARAGVTSGTQYF
D: TRBD2; size: many; V: TRBV7-8; J: TRBJ2-1; DNA: TGTGCCAGCAGCGGTAGCGGGAGGCCAGGGCAGTTCTTC; CDR3: CASSGSGRPGQFF
D: TRBD1; size: many; V: TRBV29-1; J: TRBJ1-2; DNA: TGCAGCGGTGGGACAGCTAACTATGGCTACACCTTC; CDR3: CSGGTANYGYTF
D: NA; size: NA; V: TRBV4-2; J: TRBJ1-1; DNA: TGTGCCAGCAGCCAATCTAATCCTACGGGAACTGAAGCTTTCTTT; CDR3: CASSQSNPTGTEAFF
D: TRBD2; size: NA; V: TRBV20-1; J: TRBJ2-1; DNA: TGCAGTGCTAGAGATTGGGGGCGGGGGGGCCTTTGGAATGAGCAGTTCTTC; CDR3: CSARDWGRGGLWNEQFF